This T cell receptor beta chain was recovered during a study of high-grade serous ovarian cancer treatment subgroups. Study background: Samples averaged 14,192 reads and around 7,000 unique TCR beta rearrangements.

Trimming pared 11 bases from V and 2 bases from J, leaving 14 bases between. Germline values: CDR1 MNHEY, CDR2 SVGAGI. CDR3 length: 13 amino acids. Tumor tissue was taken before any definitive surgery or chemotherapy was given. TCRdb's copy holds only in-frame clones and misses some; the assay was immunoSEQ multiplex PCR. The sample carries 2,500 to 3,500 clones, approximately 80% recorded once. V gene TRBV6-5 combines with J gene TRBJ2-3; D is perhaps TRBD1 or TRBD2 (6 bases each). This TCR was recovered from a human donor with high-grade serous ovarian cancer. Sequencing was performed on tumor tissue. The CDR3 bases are TGTGCCCCCCCCGGGGGCCACACAGATACGCAGTATTTT. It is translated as CAPPGGHTDTQYF.